This is a list of T cell receptor beta chains from one sample in a study of control samples from healthy donors and cancer patients. Here immunoSEQ multiplex PCR was the method, and the copy in TCRdb shows in-frame clones only, minus some. The sample lists roughly 170,000 clones, around 88% occurring once. The sequenced sample was blood. The origin of the receptors is a woman in her 30s in good health. CDR3s include the opening cysteine and the closing phenylalanine or tryptophan. Fields, in order: clone size, CDR3 length, V gene, D gene, J gene, CDR3 protein, CDR3 DNA. A D gene is named only where the DNA matches it firmly. Size values are once, few and many counts, or a class for expanded clones, and some rows have none.

size: .; length: 16; V: TRBV10-2; D: TRBD2; J: TRBJ2-1; CDR3: CASSESAGAMVGEQFF; DNA: TGCGCCAGCAGTGAGTCAGCGGGGGCGATGGTCGGTGAGCAGTTCTTC
size: .; length: 16; V: TRBV9; D: .; J: TRBJ2-4; CDR3: CASSVAPALAKNIQYF; DNA: TGTGCCAGCAGCGTAGCGCCGGCGTTAGCCAAAAACATTCAGTACTTC
size: many; length: 15; V: TRBV6-5; D: .; J: TRBJ2-7; CDR3: CASSPRDTVSYEQYF; DNA: TGTGCCAGCAGTCCTAGGGACACAGTCTCCTACGAGCAGTACTTC
size: .; length: 13; V: TRBV27; D: TRBD1; J: TRBJ2-7; CDR3: CASRWTGSYEQYF; DNA: TGTGCCAGCAGATGGACAGGATCCTACGAGCAGTACTTC
size: .; length: 13; V: TRBV13; D: .; J: TRBJ1-4; CDR3: CASSLTGGEKLFF; DNA: TGTGCCAGCAGCTTAACCGGGGGTGAAAAACTGTTTTTT
size: .; length: 15; V: TRBV5-4; D: TRBD2; J: TRBJ2-1; CDR3: CASSLSGVSYNEQFF; DNA: TGTGCCAGCAGCCTTAGCGGGGTATCCTACAATGAGCAGTTCTTC
size: .; length: 13; V: TRBV9; D: .; J: TRBJ2-2; CDR3: CASSVEGFGELFF; DNA: TGTGCCAGCAGCGTAGAGGGGTTCGGGGAGCTGTTTTTT
size: .; length: 12; V: TRBV5-6; D: .; J: TRBJ1-1; CDR3: CASSQGSTEAFF; DNA: TGTGCCAGCAGCCAGGGGAGCACTGAAGCTTTCTTT
size: .; length: 12; V: TRBV27; D: .; J: TRBJ2-1; CDR3: CASSFQGNEQFF; DNA: TGTGCCAGCAGTTTCCAGGGGAATGAGCAGTTCTTC
size: .; length: 15; V: TRBV4-2; D: TRBD1; J: TRBJ1-2; CDR3: CASSQEQGAVVGYTF; DNA: TGTGCCAGCAGCCAGGAACAGGGGGCTGTAGTTGGCTACACCTTC
size: .; length: 17; V: TRBV13; D: .; J: TRBJ2-2; CDR3: CASSLDRRTRNTGELFF; DNA: TGTGCCAGCAGCTTAGATCGCCGGACAAGGAACACCGGGGAGCTGTTTTTT
size: .; length: 15; V: TRBV9; D: .; J: TRBJ2-2; CDR3: CASSVGSLGGGELFF; DNA: TGTGCCAGCAGCGTAGGGTCCCTAGGCGGCGGGGAGCTGTTTTTT
size: .; length: 16; V: TRBV6-1; D: .; J: TRBJ2-2; CDR3: CASSVETGGLTGELFF; DNA: TGTGCCAGCAGTGTGGAAACAGGTGGTCTTACCGGGGAGCTGTTTTTT
size: .; length: 16; V: TRBV5-1; D: .; J: TRBJ2-1; CDR3: CASSRAPRVRNNEQFF; DNA: TGCGCCAGCAGTCGGGCCCCGCGGGTTCGCAACAATGAGCAGTTCTTC
size: .; length: 13; V: TRBV30; D: .; J: TRBJ1-2; CDR3: CAWSGQNNYGYTF; DNA: TGTGCCTGGAGTGGCCAGAATAACTATGGCTACACCTTC
size: .; length: 14; V: TRBV13; D: .; J: TRBJ1-3; CDR3: CASSRRDSGNTIYF; DNA: TGTGCCAGCAGCCGCCGGGACTCTGGAAACACCATATATTTT
size: .; length: 12; V: TRBV9; D: .; J: TRBJ1-3; CDR3: CASSGTGNTIYF; DNA: TGTGCCAGCAGCGGCACTGGAAACACCATATATTTT
size: .; length: 15; V: TRBV24-1; D: .; J: TRBJ1-2; CDR3: CATSDSGRSIGGYTF; DNA: TGTGCCACCAGTGATTCCGGACGGTCGATCGGGGGCTACACCTTC
size: .; length: 14; V: TRBV4-2; D: .; J: TRBJ1-4; CDR3: CASSQDELREKLFF; DNA: TGTGCCAGCAGCCAAGATGAGCTACGAGAAAAACTGTTTTTT